The TCR beta chain described here comes from a study of blood T cells in healthy people across ages. Whole-study results and caveats: PBMCs that were unsorted prevented a conclusive naive versus antigen-experienced comparison.

PCR was performed a second time for roughly 7 to 12 cycles using a sample-barcoded 5' primer and a J-beta primer mix. Each cDNA molecule carried a tag from a template-switch adaptor that contained 12 random nucleotides. TCRdb itself ran the 5' RACE reads through MiXCR, one entry per CDR3 protein. Of approximately 1.5 million distinct CDR3 sequences detected, roughly two fifths appear once; the ten largest clones hold around 4%. In regard to this clonotype: The antigen is unknown.

Per-sample PBMC isolation yielded at least 6.5 million cells. This CDR3 region has 14 residues. V lost 1 base, J lost 10 bases, and 14 bases lay in between. Germline CDR1 and CDR2: SGHTA and FQGNSA. V and J are TRBV7-2 and TRBJ2-1, with a weak D call TRBD2 (5 bases). This receptor was identified in a woman aged 18-35 years in good health. Sequenced: blood. The CDR3 spells CASSLVGAGGEQFF. In DNA, the CDR3 is TGTGCCAGCAGCTTAGTCGGAGCTGGAGGCGAGCAGTTCTTC.